The 17 T cell receptor beta chains below come from one sample, sequenced in a study of blood T cell repertoires in COVID-19. The method was immunoSEQ multiplex PCR; TCRdb's version includes in-frame clones alone and lacks a portion of them. Seen here are 200,000 to 300,000 clones, approximately 82% observed once, and the top ten hold less than 4%. Sequencing was done on a sample of peripheral blood. Receptor source: a woman aged 18 to 35 with acute or convalescent COVID-19.

This clone was seen more than once but under ten times. J is TRBJ2-7 and V is TRBV20-1; TRBD1 matches at 9 bases. Germline V CDR1 and CDR2: DFQATT, SNEGSKA (reference sequence). The CDR3 extends over 16 amino acids. V gave up 6 bases and J gave up 5 bases; unmatched junction bases: 17. CDR3 in amino acids: CSASKVPGQGFNEQYF. In nucleotides, the CDR3 is TGCAGTGCGAGTAAGGTTCCAGGACAGGGGTTCAACGAGCAGTACTTC.

The chain has TRBV11-2 and TRBJ2-1, with TRBD2 matching 12 bases. The CDR3 totals 15 residues. The germline V gene has CDR1 SGHAT and CDR2 FQNNGV. The ends lost 3 bases at V and 10 bases at J; junction bases unmatched: 7. The CDR3 DNA follows: TGTGCCAGCAGCTTTAGACTAGCGGGAGAAAGGGAGCAGTTCTTC. Its translation is CASSFRLAGEREQFF.

CDR3 protein: CASRAGSGRTSTDTQYF. The CDR3 DNA is TGCGCCAGCAGGGCAGGTAGCGGGAGGACTAGCACAGATACGCAGTATTTT. The chain employs TRBV5-1 and TRBJ2-3, with TRBD2 matching 10 bases. The CDR3 has 17 residues. Trimming removed 5 bases from V and 0 bases from J; junction bases left unmatched: 9. Germline CDR1 reads SGHRS; CDR2 reads YFSETQ.

The chain joins TRBV10-3 to TRBJ2-1; 11 bases are shared with TRBD2. V shed 9 bases, J shed 7 bases, and the junction held 8 bases outside the gene matches. Germline-derived CDR1 and CDR2 are ENHRY and SYGVKD. CDR3 size: 14 residues. DNA for the CDR3: TGTGCCATGGGAGCTAGCGGGAGGCTAAATGAGCAGTTCTTC. Its translation is CAMGASGRLNEQFF.

The chain carries TRBV6-6 and TRBJ2-7; tentatively, D is TRBD1 (5 bases). Germline values: CDR1 MNHNY, CDR2 SVGAGI (reference sequence). The V end was cut by 4 bases, the J end by 0 bases, with 13 bases between. The CDR3 covers 15 residues. The CDR3 nucleotides are TGTGCCAGCAGTTCCATAGACAGAGCCTCCTACGAGCAGTACTTC. It codes for CASSSIDRASYEQYF.

The chain recombines TRBV29-1 with TRBJ1-1, with D uncertain. The germline V gene has CDR1 SQVTM and CDR2 ANQGSEA. The CDR3 is made up of 10 amino acids. With 4 bases removed from V and 5 bases from J, the gap between germline ends came to 5 bases. CDR3 sequence: CSVVYTEAFF. DNA of the CDR3: TGCAGCGTTGTATATACTGAAGCTTTCTTT. Drawing the rest from reference TRBV29-1 and TRBJ1-1, the complete variable domain is SAVISQKPSRDICQRGTSLTIQCQVDSQVTMMFWYRQQPGQSLTLIATANQGSEATYESGFVIDKFPISRPNLTFSTLTVSNMSPEDSSIYLCSVVYTEAFFGQGTRLTVV.

This clone was counted between two and nine times. J is TRBJ2-5 and V is TRBV3-1 (or the pseudogene TRBV3-2), with 8 bases matching TRBD1. The CDR3 totals 14 residues. The trim removed 4 bases at V and 5 bases at J, leaving 6 bases unmatched. Germline CDR1 reads LGHDT; CDR2 reads YNNKEL (reference sequence). The CDR3: CASSRGQGWETQYF. CDR3 in DNA: TGTGCCAGCAGCCGAGGACAGGGCTGGGAGACCCAGTACTTC.

The chain employs TRBV18 and TRBJ2-2; unclear D gene. Germline V gives CDR1 KGHSH, CDR2 LQKENI. Trimming left V 0 bases short and J 0 bases short, with 5 bases between. There are 15 residues in the CDR3. DNA for the CDR3: TGTGCCAGCTCACCACCAGCCACGAACACCGGGGAGCTGTTTTTT. Amino acid sequence: CASSPPATNTGELFF.

The chain is built from TRBV19 and TRBJ1-4; D perhaps matches TRBD1 (6 bases). Per germline, CDR1 LNHDA and CDR2 SQIVND (reference sequence). The CDR3 loop spans 15 amino acids. With 6 bases removed from V and 3 bases from J, the gap between germline ends came to 14 bases. CDR3 in amino acids: CASRDRTVSNEKLFF. The CDR3 nucleotides read TGTGCCAGTAGGGATAGGACAGTATCTAATGAAAAACTGTTTTTT.

The chain is built from TRBV7-9 and TRBJ1-6; maybe TRBD1 (6 bases). Between the trimmed V and J ends, which lost 4 bases and 0 bases, there was a span of 13 bases. The germline V gene encodes CDR1 SEHNR and CDR2 FQNEAQ (reference sequence). The CDR3 contains 17 residues. The CDR3 loop reads CASSSRTVSSYNSPLHF. The CDR3 DNA reads as TGTGCCAGCAGCTCCCGGACAGTAAGCTCCTATAATTCACCCCTCCACTTT.

The chain has TRBV20-1 and TRBJ2-3; D gene ambiguous. From germline, CDR1 is DFQATT and CDR2 SNEGSKA (reference sequence). Trimming removed 3 bases from V and 0 bases from J, with 10 bases in between. There are 14 residues in the CDR3. This chain's CDR3 is CSASGEVSTDTQYF. The CDR3 DNA is TGCAGTGCTAGTGGCGAGGTTAGCACAGATACGCAGTATTTT.

The sample holds one count of this clone. J is TRBJ2-2 and V is TRBV6-5, with D unresolved. V was clipped by 5 bases and J by 0 bases, with 4 bases between them. In germline, CDR1 is MNHEY, CDR2 SVGAGI. This CDR3 region has 13 residues. Here the CDR3 DNA reads TGTGCCAGCAGTCCCACGAACACCGGGGAGCTGTTTTTT. Encoded protein: CASSPTNTGELFF.

The chain employs TRBV29-1 and TRBJ2-2, with a tentative D call TRBD1 (5 bases). V was clipped by 4 bases and J by 3 bases, with 9 bases between them. The V gene's germline CDR1 is SQVTM and CDR2 ANQGSEA. The CDR3 has 13 residues. CDR3 in amino acids: CSVVRQYTGELFF. As DNA, the CDR3 is TGCAGCGTTGTTCGACAGTACACCGGGGAGCTGTTTTTT.

The rearrangement links TRBV4-3 to TRBJ2-1; 7 nucleotides align to TRBD1. This CDR3 has 14 amino acids. Unmatched junction bases numbered 3, after V lost 0 bases and J lost 7 bases. In germline, CDR1 is LGHNA, CDR2 YSLEER. The CDR3 protein is CASSQDPQGNEQFF. CDR3 DNA sequence: TGCGCCAGCAGCCAAGATCCACAGGGGAATGAGCAGTTCTTC.

V gene TRBV19 combines with J gene TRBJ1-2; 9 nucleotides line up with TRBD1. With V trimmed by 7 bases and J by 1 base, 7 bases remained unmatched. This CDR3 has 15 amino acids. Germline CDR1 and CDR2: LNHDA and SQIVND (reference sequence). CDR3 residues: CASTTTGGGNYGYTF. For the CDR3, the DNA is TGTGCCAGTACCACTACAGGGGGCGGTAACTATGGCTACACCTTC.

The V and J genes are TRBV5-1 and TRBJ2-5; D gene uncertain. There are 14 residues in the CDR3. Between the trimmed V and J ends, which lost 0 bases and 2 bases, there was a span of 8 bases. Germline lookup yields CDR1 SGHRS and CDR2 YFSETQ. CDR3 amino acids: CASSLAPAQETQYF. The CDR3 DNA reads TGCGCCAGCAGCTTGGCACCCGCGCAAGAGACCCAGTACTTC.

This chain joins TRBV19 and TRBJ2-7, with 10 bases that match TRBD2. This CDR3 region has 13 residues. V shed 5 bases, J shed 4 bases, and the junction held 2 bases outside the gene matches. From germline, CDR1 is LNHDA and CDR2 SQIVND (reference sequence). CDR3 DNA: TGTGCCAGTAGTCGGACTAGCGGTTACGAGCAGTACTTC. Translating it yields CASSRTSGYEQYF.